Below are 23 T cell receptor beta chains sequenced from a single sample in a study of blood T cells in healthy people across ages. Together with a sample-barcoded 5' primer, a J-beta primer mix was included in a second PCR lasting about 7 to 11 cycles. TCRdb re-derived calls from the 5' RACE reads in MiXCR, one entry per CDR3 protein. The table includes approximately 690,000 distinct CDR3 sequences, less than 45% detected once. Sequenced material: blood. The source is an elderly man in good health.

This clonotype showed up many times. V gene TRBV7-2 combines with J gene TRBJ2-7; D unresolved. The CDR3 is 13 residues long. The germline V gene encodes CDR1 SGHTA and CDR2 FQGNSA. The germline V and J ends were trimmed by 3 bases and 4 bases, with 10 bases remaining between them. The CDR3 loop is CASSLDGRYEQYF. The CDR3 bases are TGTGCCAGCAGCTTGGACGGAAGGTACGAGCAGTACTTC.

The table lists this clonotype with a count of one. V gene TRBV3-1 combines with J gene TRBJ2-1, with 9 nucleotides matching TRBD1. The CDR3 consists of 16 residues. V lost 3 bases, J lost 3 bases, and 6 bases stayed unmatched. Germline V gene sequence: CDR1 LGHDT, CDR2 YNNKEL (reference sequence). Here the CDR3 reads CASSQQTGGNYNEQFF. The CDR3 nucleotides read TGTGCCAGCAGCCAGCAGACAGGGGGAAACTACAATGAGCAGTTCTTC.

Ten or more counts support this clonotype. The J gene is TRBJ2-5, the V gene TRBV20-1; no definite D call. Germline CDR1 is DFQATT and CDR2 is SNEGSKA (reference sequence). The CDR3 consists of 12 residues. V was cut by 1 base and J by 0 bases, with 3 bases left in between. CDR3 in amino acids: CSARGDQETQYF. CDR3 nucleotides: TGCAGTGCTAGAGGGGACCAAGAGACCCAGTACTTC.

V gene TRBV29-1 combines with J gene TRBJ2-1, with 9 bases aligning to TRBD1. The J call may be mistaken, given a closer DNA end match to TRBJ2-7. The CDR3 contains 13 residues. Germline loops: CDR1 SQVTM, CDR2 ANQGSEA. The CDR3 coding sequence is TGCAGCGTGGGACAGGGAGTCTACAATGAGCAGTACTTC. It specifies CSVGQGVYNEQYF.

The chain employs TRBV4-1 and TRBJ2-3; either TRBD1 or TRBD2 may supply D (5 bases each). This CDR3 contains 15 residues. The V end was cut by 4 bases, the J end by 2 bases, with 13 bases between. Germline CDR1 is MGHRA and CDR2 is YSYEKL. The CDR3 region is CASSPRDGSTDTQYF. Here the CDR3 DNA reads TGCGCCAGCAGCCCCCGGGACGGATCCACAGATACGCAGTATTTT.

The CDR3 DNA reads as TGCGCCAGCAGCCAAGCGTCCCGCGGGACAGGGGACACCGGGGAGCTGTTTTTT. Its protein product is CASSQASRGTGDTGELFF. J is TRBJ2-2 and V is TRBV4-3, with 10 bases fitting TRBD1. Germline values: CDR1 LGHNA, CDR2 YSLEER. J was trimmed by 3 bases and V by 1 base; bases with no gene match: 8. CDR3 length: 18 amino acids.

The V gene is TRBV20-1, the J gene TRBJ1-1; tentative D call: TRBD1 (6 bases). The length of the CDR3 is 14 residues. Trimming removed 3 bases at V and 0 bases at J, with 11 bases between. Germline CDR1 is DFQATT and CDR2 is SNEGSKA (reference sequence). DNA for the CDR3: TGCAGTGCTAGGTCGGGGGCGGTGAACACTGAAGCTTTCTTT. Translation gives CSARSGAVNTEAFF.

This clonotype was seen more than once but under ten times. The chain has TRBV20-1 and TRBJ2-1; D perhaps matches TRBD2 (5 bases). V gave up 0 bases and J gave up 10 bases, with 13 bases separating them. CDR1 is DFQATT and CDR2 is SNEGSKA in the germline V gene (reference sequence). There are 13 residues in the CDR3. CDR3 region: CSARDSGTAEQFF. CDR3 nucleotide sequence: TGCAGTGCTAGAGATTCGGGAACGGCGGAGCAGTTCTTC.

Ten or more counts support this clonotype. This chain links TRBV19 with TRBJ2-5, with 8 bases matching TRBD1. The J segment lost 7 bases and the V segment lost 3 bases, leaving 7 bases of the junction unmatched. Germline V CDR1 and CDR2: LNHDA, SQIVND (reference sequence). The CDR3 extends over 14 amino acids. The CDR3 DNA reads as TGTGCCAGTAGTATTCGGACAGGGTCAGGGACCCAGTACTTC. This encodes CASSIRTGSGTQYF. Looking up the rest from reference TRBV19 and TRBJ2-5 gives the full variable domain: DGGITQSPKYLFRKEGQNVTLSCEQNLNHDAMYWYRQDPGQGLRLIYYSQIVNDFQKGDIAEGYSVSREKKESFPLTVTSAQKNPTAFYLCASSIRTGSGTQYFGPGTRLLVL.

This clonotype has just one count. This chain connects TRBV27 to TRBJ2-5, with D possibly TRBD1 on 7 matching bases. The CDR3 totals 15 residues. Germline V gives CDR1 MNHEY, CDR2 SMNVEV (reference sequence). Trimming cost V 5 bases and J 5 bases, with 18 bases left between them. The CDR3 nucleotides are TGTGCCAGCAGTGCCCCGTCACAGGGGAGGGAGACCCAGTACTTC. Its translation is CASSAPSQGRETQYF.

V and J are TRBV3-1 and TRBJ2-7; TRBD2 agrees at 10 bases. The J call may be in error: the DNA end matches TRBJ2-5 better. CDR1 is LGHDT and CDR2 is YNNKEL in the germline V gene (reference sequence). The CDR3 covers 17 residues. CDR3 in DNA: TGTGCCAGCAGCCACTCTTCTAGCGGGGGTACTAGGGAGACCCAGTACTTC. Translation: CASSHSSSGGTRETQYF.

This clonotype was counted ten times or more. The chain couples TRBV4-2 to TRBJ2-1, with TRBD2 matching over 10 bases. From germline, CDR1 is LGHNA and CDR2 YNFKEQ. After removal of 2 bases from V and 9 bases from J, the junction contained 4 bases not matched to a gene. The CDR3 length is 14 residues. The CDR3 loop is CASSQQTSGREQFF. In DNA, the CDR3 is TGTGCCAGCAGCCAACAGACTAGCGGGCGTGAGCAGTTCTTC.

This clonotype showed up just a few times. V is TRBV7-3 and J is TRBJ2-1, with D possibly being TRBD1 (8 bases). Germline V gene data show CDR1 as SGHTA and CDR2 as FQGTGA. V gave up 5 bases and J gave up 1 base, with 12 bases separating them. The length of the CDR3 is 15 residues. The CDR3, as DNA: TGTGCCAGCAGCACAGGGGGGGTTTCCTACAATGAGCAGTTCTTC. Translated, it gives CASSTGGVSYNEQFF.

V and J are TRBV10-2 and TRBJ2-1; 14 bases match TRBD2. The CDR3 runs 16 residues. CDR1 and CDR2 (germline): WSHSY, SAAADI. Trimming removed 6 bases from V and 2 bases from J; junction bases left unmatched: 3. The CDR3 spells CASSWTSGGTYNEQFF. In DNA, the CDR3 is TGCGCCAGCAGCTGGACTAGCGGGGGGACCTACAATGAGCAGTTCTTC.

The chain has TRBV7-9 and TRBJ2-7; no firm D call. The CDR3 sequence is 14 residues long. Germline V gene sequence: CDR1 SEHNR, CDR2 FQNEAQ (reference sequence). CDR3 nucleotides: TGTGCGCATACGCTGGCCGTCCACTCCTACGAGCAGTACTTC. It codes for CAHTLAVHSYEQYF.

The rearrangement uses TRBV6-4 and TRBJ2-1; 8 positions match TRBD1. The CDR3 is 16 residues long. Germline CDR1 and CDR2: MRHNA and SNTAGT. V shed 2 bases and J 5 bases; nucleotides not matched to a gene: 8. The DNA for the CDR3 is TGTGCCAGCAGTGACCGCCAGAGGACAGGGAACAATGAGCAGTTCTTC. Translated: CASSDRQRTGNNEQFF.

The chain uses TRBV13 and TRBJ2-5; no firm D call. The germline V and J ends were trimmed by 3 bases and 2 bases, with 19 bases remaining between them. This CDR3 comprises 17 residues. CDR1 and CDR2 from the germline V gene are PRHDT and FYEKMQ (reference sequence). The CDR3 DNA reads TGTGCCAGCAGCTTCCGTCACTCAGGAAGAACTCAAGAGACCCAGTACTTC. Translating it yields CASSFRHSGRTQETQYF.

The chain recombines TRBV20-1 with TRBJ2-7; 11 nucleotides line up with TRBD1. CDR3 length: 15 amino acids. Germline trimming cut 6 bases from V and 0 bases from J; bases unmatched to any gene: 7. The germline V gene has CDR1 DFQATT and CDR2 SNEGSKA (reference sequence). The CDR3 is CSANMGQGDSYEQYF. The CDR3 DNA is TGCAGTGCAAACATGGGACAGGGGGACTCCTACGAGCAGTACTTC.

This clonotype was seen at least ten times. The chain has TRBV5-1 and TRBJ2-3; 8 bases match TRBD1. Germline V lookup: CDR1 SGHRS, CDR2 YFSETQ. Trimming at V came to 3 bases and at J to 0 bases, leaving 9 bases not matched to a gene. The CDR3 has 17 residues. The CDR3 here is CASSSGTGLSSTDTQYF. DNA of the CDR3: TGCGCCAGCAGCTCCGGGACAGGACTCTCTAGCACAGATACGCAGTATTTT.

This clonotype was seen a handful of times. The chain is built from TRBV28 and TRBJ1-4; D unresolved. Trimming took off 2 bases at V and 8 bases at J, with 12 bases between the two ends. The CDR3 totals 14 residues. Germline V gene lookup returns CDR1 MDHEN and CDR2 SYDVKM. This CDR3 is CASSLVLGLEKLFF. CDR3 nucleotides: TGTGCCAGCAGTTTAGTCTTAGGACTAGAAAAACTGTTTTTT. Looking up the rest from reference TRBV28 and TRBJ1-4 gives the full variable domain: DVKVTQSSRYLVKRTGEKVFLECVQDMDHENMFWYRQDPGLGLRLIYFSYDVKMKEKGDIPEGYSVSREKKERFSLILESASTNQTSMYLCASSLVLGLEKLFFGSGTQLSVL.

With regard to this clonotype: A read error may explain this, as a much larger clone is one base away. This rearrangement joins TRBV29-1 to TRBJ2-6, with a possible D match to TRBD2 (6 bases). V shed 3 bases and J shed 2 bases, with 8 bases lying between them. Germline V gene sequence: CDR1 SQVTM, CDR2 ANQGSEA. The CDR3 runs to 14 residues. The CDR3 sequence: CSVDAGTGANVLTF. The CDR3 nucleotides read TGCAGCGTTGATGCGGGGACTGGGGCCAACGTCCTGACTTTC. Supplemented by reference TRBV29-1 and TRBJ2-6, the full variable domain reads SAVISQKPSRDICQRGTSLTIQCQVDSQVTMMFWYRQQPGQSLTLIATANQGSEATYESGFVIDKFPISRPNLTFSTLTVSNMSPEDSSIYLCSVDAGTGANVLTFGAGSRLTVL.

The chain has TRBV10-3 and TRBJ2-5; D is ambiguous. Per germline, CDR1 ENHRY and CDR2 SYGVKD. The CDR3 contains 13 residues. Trimming removed 4 bases from V and 4 bases from J, with 10 bases in between. CDR3 protein: CAISGPGRETQYF. DNA for the CDR3: TGTGCCATCAGTGGGCCTGGCCGAGAGACCCAGTACTTC.

The J gene is TRBJ2-7, the V gene TRBV7-2; no reliable D call. Between the trimmed V and J ends, which lost 1 base and 1 base, there was a span of 11 bases. Germline lookup yields CDR1 SGHTA and CDR2 FQGNSA. The length of the CDR3 is 15 residues. In nucleotides, the CDR3 is TGTGCCAGCAGCTTAGGCAGTTTGATTTCCTACGAGCAGTACTTC. It translates to CASSLGSLISYEQYF.